A selection of T cell receptor beta chains follows, all from one sample in a study of shared clonotypes between healthy human individuals. Using immunoSEQ multiplex PCR, the repertoire was profiled, and TCRdb retains in-frame clones only, with some absent. The table records over a million clones, approximately 98.5% of them present only once. Sequenced input: naive CD4+ T cells sorted from blood. Source of these receptors: a man aged 25 to 40 in good health. CDR3s include the opening cysteine and the closing phenylalanine or tryptophan. D genes are given only for firm matches. Only some rows state a clone size, as once, few, many or a class for expanded clones.

J gene	CDR3 length	V gene	clone size	D gene	CDR3 DNA	CDR3 protein
TRBJ2-7	13	TRBV6-5	NA	NA	TGTGCCAGCAGTCAGACTGGAAACTACGAGCAGTACTTC	CASSQTGNYEQYF
TRBJ2-5	15	TRBV5-6	NA	TRBD1	TGTGCCAGCAGGCAAATTGGACAGGGCGGCGAGACCCAGTACTTC	CASRQIGQGGETQYF
TRBJ2-7	15	TRBV19	NA	TRBD1	TGTGCCACCGACAATCCCGGAGGACAGGCCTACGAGCAGTACTTC	CATDNPGGQAYEQYF
TRBJ1-1	15	TRBV5-1	NA	NA	TGCGCCAGCAGCTCGATCTCCCAGGGTCCCACTGAAGCTTTCTTT	CASSSISQGPTEAFF
TRBJ2-1	15	TRBV29-1	NA	NA	TGCAGCGTTGAAGGGGGGCTGGTATCCTACAATGAGCAGTTCTTC	CSVEGGLVSYNEQFF
TRBJ2-4	13	TRBV5-5	NA	NA	TGTGCCAGCAGCTTTCCGGGGGCAAACATTCAGTACTTC	CASSFPGANIQYF
TRBJ2-7	15	TRBV5-6	NA	TRBD1	TGTGCCAGCAGCCGAGCGACCGGGACAGTCTCCGAGCAGTACTTC	CASSRATGTVSEQYF
TRBJ2-3	15	TRBV25-1	NA	NA	TGTGCCAGCAGTCGAACAGGGCTTGGCACAGATACGCAGTATTTT	CASSRTGLGTDTQYF
TRBJ2-7	15	TRBV5-1	NA	TRBD1	TGCGCCAGCAGCCCCGGGACAGGGTGGAACTACGAGCAGTACTTC	CASSPGTGWNYEQYF
TRBJ1-1	14	TRBV2	NA	NA	TGTGCCAGCAGTGTGGCAGGCCGCAGGACTGAAGCTTTCTTT	CASSVAGRRTEAFF
TRBJ1-1	13	TRBV18	NA	NA	TGTGCCAGCTCTCCCAGGACGGTCACTGAAGCTTTCTTT	CASSPRTVTEAFF
TRBJ2-1	13	TRBV28	NA	NA	TGTGCCAGCAGTTTAGGGCGGAACAATGAGCAGTTCTTC	CASSLGRNNEQFF
TRBJ2-3	15	TRBV7-2	NA	TRBD1	TGTGCCAGCAGTTCGGACAGGGTGGCAACAGATACGCAGTATTTT	CASSSDRVATDTQYF
TRBJ2-7	17	TRBV7-6	once	NA	TGTGCCAGCAGCCCGAGCTACGGGCGCAAGAGGGACTACGAGCAGTACTTC	CASSPSYGRKRDYEQYF
TRBJ2-5	13	TRBV18	NA	NA	TGTGCCAGCTCACCACCAGGTCAAGAGACCCAGTACTTC	CASSPPGQETQYF
TRBJ1-5	13	TRBV6-4	NA	NA	TGTGCCAGCCTGACAGTTACCAATCAGCCCCAGCATTTT	CASLTVTNQPQHF
TRBJ2-3	14	TRBV5-1	NA	NA	TGCGCCAGCACCCTCGGGCCGGTGGGAGATACGCAGTATTTT	CASTLGPVGDTQYF
TRBJ1-1	17	TRBV5-1	NA	NA	TGCGCCAGCAGCGCACGCGGATCGGGACGAAGGAACACTGAAGCTTTCTTT	CASSARGSGRRNTEAFF
TRBJ1-4	13	TRBV5-1	NA	NA	TGCGCCAGCAGGCGGGACGGACATGAAAAACTGTTTTTT	CASRRDGHEKLFF
TRBJ2-5	12	TRBV30	NA	NA	TGTGCCTGGAAGGCAGGCCAAGAGACCCAGTACTTC	CAWKAGQETQYF
TRBJ2-2	13	TRBV18	NA	NA	TGTGCCAGCACCTCAGGGGTTCCCGGGGAGCTGTTTTTT	CASTSGVPGELFF
TRBJ1-1	16	TRBV14	NA	NA	TGTGCCAGCAGCCCCCCGGGGTATTGGGGCGGCACTGAAGCTTTCTTT	CASSPPGYWGGTEAFF
TRBJ1-5	15	TRBV7-9	NA	TRBD1	TGTGCCAGCAGCACCGGGACAGGGGTCGATCAGCCCCAGCATTTT	CASSTGTGVDQPQHF
TRBJ1-1	14	TRBV11-2	once	NA	TGTGCCAGCAGCTTAGAGGGGGCGCGGGCTGAAGCTTTCTTT	CASSLEGARAEAFF
TRBJ2-3	16	TRBV9	once	TRBD2	TGTGCCAGCAGCCCAAGACTAGCGGGAGAAGCAGATACGCAGTATTTT	CASSPRLAGEADTQYF
TRBJ2-1	14	TRBV19	NA	TRBD1	TGTGCCAGTAGTAGGACAGGGCGGCACAATGAGCAGTTCTTC	CASSRTGRHNEQFF
TRBJ2-2	16	TRBV7-6	NA	TRBD2	TGTGCCAGCAGCTTCGGCCTAGCGGGAGTAAGCGGGGAGCTGTTTTTT	CASSFGLAGVSGELFF
TRBJ2-5	15	TRBV5-4	NA	TRBD1	TGTGCCAGCAGCCTTCGACAGGGGGGACAAGAGACCCAGTACTTC	CASSLRQGGQETQYF
TRBJ1-1	16	TRBV18	NA	NA	TGTGCCAGCTCACCACCAATTGTCAGGGACTACACTGAAGCTTTCTTT	CASSPPIVRDYTEAFF
TRBJ2-7	15	TRBV15	NA	TRBD1	TGTGCCACTGGGACAGGGGGCGATCCCCTCTACGAGCAGTACTTC	CATGTGGDPLYEQYF
TRBJ2-5	13	TRBV28	once	TRBD2	TGTGCCAGCACCCCGGGGGGAGGTGGCTCCCAGTACTTC	CASTPGGGGSQYF
TRBJ1-5	15	TRBV2	NA	NA	TGTGCCAGCAAGTCGGGAGGAAATAGCAATCAGCCCCAGCATTTT	CASKSGGNSNQPQHF
TRBJ2-6	18	TRBV7-2	NA	TRBD1	TGTGCCAGCAGCTTAGGGGGGGACAGGCCCTCTGGGGCCAACGTCCTGACTTTC	CASSLGGDRPSGANVLTF
TRBJ2-7	15	TRBV18	once	TRBD1	TGTGCCAGCTCACCACAGAGGGGACAGACCTACGAGCAGTACTTC	CASSPQRGQTYEQYF
TRBJ2-1	17	TRBV7-6	NA	NA	TGTGCCAGCAGCTTAGTCTCCGGTGAGAGCTCCTACAATGAGCAGTTCTTC	CASSLVSGESSYNEQFF
TRBJ1-2	13	TRBV2	NA	NA	TGTGCCAGCAGTGAAGGACAGGACTATGGCTACACCTTC	CASSEGQDYGYTF
TRBJ2-7	14	TRBV27	NA	NA	TGTGCCAGCAGTTTATCCGTCTGGGGAGCCGAGCAGTACTTC	CASSLSVWGAEQYF
TRBJ1-5	15	TRBV27	NA	TRBD1	TGTGCCAGCATGCGCAGGGGGCCTAGCAATCAGCCCCAGCATTTT	CASMRRGPSNQPQHF
TRBJ2-2	15	TRBV9	NA	NA	TGTGCCAGCAGCGTCTCCAACGCGAACACCGGGGAGCTGTTTTTT	CASSVSNANTGELFF
TRBJ1-1	13	TRBV7-9	NA	TRBD1	TGTGCCAGCAGCTCCACAGACAGGGCTGAAGCTTTCTTT	CASSSTDRAEAFF
TRBJ2-7	14	TRBV14	once	NA	TGTGCCAGCAGCCAAGACCGCTTATCCTACGAGCAGTACTTC	CASSQDRLSYEQYF
TRBJ2-1	14	TRBV14	NA	TRBD2	TGTGCCAGCAGCCACGGGGGGGGCGGCAATGAGCAGTTCTTC	CASSHGGGGNEQFF
TRBJ2-5	16	TRBV7-2	NA	TRBD1	TGTGCCAGCAGCTTCGTGGACAGGGGGATCCGGGAGACCCAGTACTTC	CASSFVDRGIRETQYF
TRBJ2-7	13	TRBV5-1	NA	NA	TGCGCCAGCAGCTTTAGAACTGGATACGAGCAGTACTTC	CASSFRTGYEQYF
TRBJ2-1	16	TRBV7-2	NA	NA	TGTGCCAGCAGCTTAGCGCCGGCAGGGGGGGCGAATGAGCAGTTCTTC	CASSLAPAGGANEQFF
TRBJ1-2	15	TRBV6-1	NA	TRBD1	TGTGCCAGCAGTTCCGGGACAGGGACCATCTATGGCTACACCTTC	CASSSGTGTIYGYTF
TRBJ1-2	11	TRBV6-5	NA	NA	TGTGCCAGCAGTAGCAGGGTAGGCTACACCTTC	CASSSRVGYTF
TRBJ1-5	13	TRBV12-5	NA	NA	TGTGCTAGTGGTCTCGAGGGTAACCAGCCCCAGCATTTT	CASGLEGNQPQHF
TRBJ2-1	14	TRBV6-5	NA	NA	TGTGCCAGCAGTTACTCGAGGATCTCCAATGAGCAGTTCTTC	CASSYSRISNEQFF
TRBJ1-3	13	TRBV4-2	NA	NA	TGTGCCAGCAGCACTGCCTCTGGAAACACCATATATTTT	CASSTASGNTIYF
TRBJ2-7	15	TRBV18	NA	NA	TGTGCCAGCTCACCAGGGGTGGGAGGCCCCGGCGAGCAGTACTTC	CASSPGVGGPGEQYF